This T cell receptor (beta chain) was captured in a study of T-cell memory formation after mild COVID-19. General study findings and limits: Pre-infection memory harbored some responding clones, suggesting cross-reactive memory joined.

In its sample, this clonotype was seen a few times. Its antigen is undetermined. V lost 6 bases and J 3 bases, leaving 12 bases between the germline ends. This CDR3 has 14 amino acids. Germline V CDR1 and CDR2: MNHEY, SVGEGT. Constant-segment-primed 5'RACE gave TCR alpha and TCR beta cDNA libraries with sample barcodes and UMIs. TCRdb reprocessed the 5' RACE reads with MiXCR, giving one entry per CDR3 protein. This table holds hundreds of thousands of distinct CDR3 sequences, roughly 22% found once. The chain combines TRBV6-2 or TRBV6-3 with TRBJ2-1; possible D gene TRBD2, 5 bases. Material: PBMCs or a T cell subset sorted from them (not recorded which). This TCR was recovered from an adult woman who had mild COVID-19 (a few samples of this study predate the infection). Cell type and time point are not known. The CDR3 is CASSSGLFYNEQFF. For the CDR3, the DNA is TGTGCCAGCAGCTCCGGACTCTTCTACAATGAGCAGTTCTTC.